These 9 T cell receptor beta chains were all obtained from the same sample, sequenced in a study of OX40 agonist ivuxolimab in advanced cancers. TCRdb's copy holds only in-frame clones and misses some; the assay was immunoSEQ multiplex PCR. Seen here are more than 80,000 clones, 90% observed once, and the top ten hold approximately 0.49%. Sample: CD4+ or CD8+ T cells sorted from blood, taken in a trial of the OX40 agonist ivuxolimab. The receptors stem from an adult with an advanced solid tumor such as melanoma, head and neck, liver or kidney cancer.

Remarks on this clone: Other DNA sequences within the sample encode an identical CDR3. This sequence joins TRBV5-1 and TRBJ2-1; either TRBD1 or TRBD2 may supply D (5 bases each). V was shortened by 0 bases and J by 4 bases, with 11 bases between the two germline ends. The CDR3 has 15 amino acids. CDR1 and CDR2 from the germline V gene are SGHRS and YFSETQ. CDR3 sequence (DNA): TGCGCCAGCAGCTTGGTTGGGGGACCATACAATGAGCAGTTCTTC. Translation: CASSLVGGPYNEQFF.

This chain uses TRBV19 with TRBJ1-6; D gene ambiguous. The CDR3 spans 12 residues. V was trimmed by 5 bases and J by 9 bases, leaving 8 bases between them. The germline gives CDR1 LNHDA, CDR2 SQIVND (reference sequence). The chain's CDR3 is CASSYEGSPLHF. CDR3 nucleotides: TGTGCCAGTAGTTACGAAGGTTCACCCCTCCACTTT.

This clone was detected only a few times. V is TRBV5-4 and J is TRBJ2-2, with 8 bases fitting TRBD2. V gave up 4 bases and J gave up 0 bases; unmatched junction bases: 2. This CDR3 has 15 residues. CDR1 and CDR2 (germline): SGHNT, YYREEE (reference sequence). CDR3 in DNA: TGTGCCAGCAGCCGAGCGGGGGCGAACACCGGGGAGCTGTTTTTT. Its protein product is CASSRAGANTGELFF.

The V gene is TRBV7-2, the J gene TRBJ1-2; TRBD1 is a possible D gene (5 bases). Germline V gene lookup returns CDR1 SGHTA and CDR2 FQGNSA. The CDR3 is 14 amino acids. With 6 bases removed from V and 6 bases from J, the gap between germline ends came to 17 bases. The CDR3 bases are TGTGCCAGCAGGGTACTCAGGGATAAGGATGGCTACACCTTC. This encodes CASRVLRDKDGYTF.

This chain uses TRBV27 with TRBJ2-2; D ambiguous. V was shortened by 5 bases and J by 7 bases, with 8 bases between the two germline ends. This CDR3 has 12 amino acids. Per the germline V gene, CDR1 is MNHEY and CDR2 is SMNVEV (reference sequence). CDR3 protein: CASSKGLGELFF. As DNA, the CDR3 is TGTGCCAGCAGTAAAGGGCTCGGGGAGCTGTTTTTT.

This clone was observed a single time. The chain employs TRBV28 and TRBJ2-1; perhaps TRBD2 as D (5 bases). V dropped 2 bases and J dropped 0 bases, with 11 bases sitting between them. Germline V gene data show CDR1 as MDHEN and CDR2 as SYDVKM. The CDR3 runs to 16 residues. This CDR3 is CASSLITGSSYNEQFF. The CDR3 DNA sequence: TGTGCCAGCAGTTTAATAACGGGGAGCTCCTACAATGAGCAGTTCTTC.

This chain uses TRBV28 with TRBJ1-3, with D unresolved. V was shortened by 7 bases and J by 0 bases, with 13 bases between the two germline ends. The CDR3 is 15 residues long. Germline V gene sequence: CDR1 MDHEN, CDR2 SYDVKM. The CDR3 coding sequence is TGTGCCAGCAAGGAACAAATCTTCTCTGGAAACACCATATATTTT. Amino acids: CASKEQIFSGNTIYF.

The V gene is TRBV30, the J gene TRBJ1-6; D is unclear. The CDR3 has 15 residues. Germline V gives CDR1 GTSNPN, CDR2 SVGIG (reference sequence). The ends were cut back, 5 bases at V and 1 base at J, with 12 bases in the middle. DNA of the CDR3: TGTGCCTGGGCCCGGGTGGATTCCTATAATTCACCCCTCCACTTT. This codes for CAWARVDSYNSPLHF.

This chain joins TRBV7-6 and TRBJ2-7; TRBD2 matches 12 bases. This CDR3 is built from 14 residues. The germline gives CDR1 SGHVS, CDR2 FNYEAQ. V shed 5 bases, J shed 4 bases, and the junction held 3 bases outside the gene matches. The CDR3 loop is CASSATSGGYEQYF. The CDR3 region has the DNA TGTGCCAGCAGCGCGACTAGCGGGGGTTACGAGCAGTACTTC.